This TCR beta chain was sequenced in a study of Ad26.COV2.S vaccination and SARS-CoV-2 variants. The table came from immunoSEQ multiplex PCR; TCRdb's copy has only in-frame clones and leaves some out. This sample yields some 330,000 clones, of which about 90% are seen a single time; over 5% belongs to the top ten. The CDR3 covers 13 residues. Germline lookup yields CDR1 MNHNY and CDR2 SVGAGI (reference sequence). Trimming removed 1 base at V and 0 bases at J, with 1 base between. Indicated treatment: some 20 received Ad26.COV2.S at low or high dose, single or two shots; roughly five received placebo; per-sample allocation not given. The samples were gathered on day 63 after the first injection of vaccine or placebo.

The starting material was peripheral blood, obtained in a trial of Ad26.COV2.S vaccine versus placebo. This TCR derives from a person between 18 and 59 years old who received the Ad26.COV2.S COVID-19 vaccine or a placebo. V and J are TRBV6-6 and TRBJ1-5; D remains unclear. CDR3 loop: CASSYYSNQPQHF. CDR3 nucleotide sequence: TGTGCCAGCAGTTACTATAGCAATCAGCCCCAGCATTTT.